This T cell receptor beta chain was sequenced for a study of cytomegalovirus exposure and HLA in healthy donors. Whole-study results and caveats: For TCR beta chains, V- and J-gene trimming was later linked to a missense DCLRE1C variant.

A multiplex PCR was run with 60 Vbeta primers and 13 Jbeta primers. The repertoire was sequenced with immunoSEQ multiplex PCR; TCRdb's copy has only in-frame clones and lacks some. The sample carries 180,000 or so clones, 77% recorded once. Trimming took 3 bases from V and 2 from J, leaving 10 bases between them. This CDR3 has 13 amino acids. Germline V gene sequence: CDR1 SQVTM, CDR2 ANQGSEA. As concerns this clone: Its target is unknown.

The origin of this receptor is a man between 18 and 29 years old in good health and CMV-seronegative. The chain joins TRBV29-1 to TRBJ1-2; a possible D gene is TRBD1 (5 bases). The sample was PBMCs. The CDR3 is CSVDAGLNYGYTF. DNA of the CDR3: TGCAGCGTTGACGCAGGGCTCAACTATGGCTACACCTTC.